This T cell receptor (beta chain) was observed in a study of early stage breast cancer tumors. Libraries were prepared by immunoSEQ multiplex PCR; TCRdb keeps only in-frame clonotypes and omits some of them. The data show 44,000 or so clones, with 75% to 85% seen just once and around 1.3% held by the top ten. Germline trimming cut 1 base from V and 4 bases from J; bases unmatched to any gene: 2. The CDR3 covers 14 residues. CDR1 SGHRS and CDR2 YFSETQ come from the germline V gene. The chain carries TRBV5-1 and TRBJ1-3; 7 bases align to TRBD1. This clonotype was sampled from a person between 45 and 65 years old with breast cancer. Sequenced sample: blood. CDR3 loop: CASSLTGEGNTIYF. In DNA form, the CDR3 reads TGCGCCAGCAGCTTGACAGGGGAGGGAAACACCATATATTTT.